This T cell receptor (beta chain) derives from a study of low-dose radiotherapy and immunotherapy resistance in tumors. Overall study context: Fractions of 0.5 Gy went to Cohort 1 every 2 weeks, totaling 6.5 Gy. Every day for four cycles from cycle 1 day 1, patients took 300 mg of oral aspirin. Across 26 weeks, 13 Gy in total went to Cohort 2, delivered as 1 Gy per fraction every two weeks.

The authors ran around 18 PCR cycles to amplify TCRs with a constant-region primer and V-primer adapter. The authors amplified isolated mRNA by in vitro transcription. TCRdb itself ran the reads through MiXCR, one entry per CDR3 protein. In the table there are approximately 52,000 distinct CDR3 sequences, 33% of which are singletons. This clonotype appeared many times. Described time point: after trial treatment. Treatment: LDRT plus nivolumab, ipilimumab, low-dose cyclophosphamide and aspirin (RACIN trial). The CDR3 consists of 13 residues. Germline-derived CDR1 and CDR2 are SGHRS and YFSETQ. Deletions cut 1 base from V and 5 bases from J, with 8 bases between.

This TCR came from a male donor with rectosigmoid adenocarcinoma. The rearrangement uses TRBV5-1 and TRBJ2-3, with D possibly TRBD1 on 5 matching bases. The sample consisted of PBMCs, taken after low-dose radiotherapy plus immunotherapy. CDR3 sequence reads: CASSLRGRDTQYF. The CDR3 nucleotides are TGCGCCAGCAGCTTGAGGGGTAGAGATACGCAGTATTTT.